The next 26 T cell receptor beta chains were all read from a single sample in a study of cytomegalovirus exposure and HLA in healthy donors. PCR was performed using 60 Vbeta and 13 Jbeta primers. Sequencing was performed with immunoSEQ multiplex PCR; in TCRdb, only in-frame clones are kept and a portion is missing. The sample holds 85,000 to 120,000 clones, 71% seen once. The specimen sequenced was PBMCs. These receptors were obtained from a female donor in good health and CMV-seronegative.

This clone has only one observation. The CDR3 DNA reads as TGTGCCAGCACTTTGGCAGTCCCGGGTCAGATTAGGGAGACCCAGTACTTC. This gives the protein CASTLAVPGQIRETQYF. J is TRBJ2-5 and V is TRBV2; D remains unclear. The CDR3 sequence is 17 residues long. The germline V and J ends were trimmed by 7 bases and 5 bases, with 26 bases remaining between them. The germline CDR1 and CDR2 sequences are SNHLY and FYNNEI.

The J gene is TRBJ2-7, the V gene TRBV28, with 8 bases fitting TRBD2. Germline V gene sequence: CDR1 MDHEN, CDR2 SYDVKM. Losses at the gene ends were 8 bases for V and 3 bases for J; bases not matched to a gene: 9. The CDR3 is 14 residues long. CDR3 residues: CASGSGGEGYEQYF. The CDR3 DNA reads TGTGCCAGCGGATCGGGGGGGGAAGGCTACGAGCAGTACTTC. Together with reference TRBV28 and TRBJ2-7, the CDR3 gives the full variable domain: DVKVTQSSRYLVKRTGEKVFLECVQDMDHENMFWYRQDPGLGLRLIYFSYDVKMKEKGDIPEGYSVSREKKERFSLILESASTNQTSMYLCASGSGGEGYEQYFGPGTRLTVT.

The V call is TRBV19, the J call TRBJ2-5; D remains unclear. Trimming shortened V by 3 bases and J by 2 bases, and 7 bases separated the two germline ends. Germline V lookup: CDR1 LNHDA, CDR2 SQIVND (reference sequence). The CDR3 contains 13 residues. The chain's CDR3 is CASSISRQETQYF. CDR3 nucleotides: TGTGCCAGTAGTATTAGCCGTCAAGAGACCCAGTACTTC.

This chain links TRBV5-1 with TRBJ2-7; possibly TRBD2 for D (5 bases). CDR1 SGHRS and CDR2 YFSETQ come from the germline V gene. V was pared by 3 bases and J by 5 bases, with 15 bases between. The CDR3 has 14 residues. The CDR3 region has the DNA TGCGCCAGCAGCTCCGTGGGAGTGGGCGACGAGCAGTACTTC. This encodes CASSSVGVGDEQYF. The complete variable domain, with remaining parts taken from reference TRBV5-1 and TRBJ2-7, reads KAGVTQTPRYLIKTRGQQVTLSCSPISGHRSVSWYQQTPGQGLQFLFEYFSETQRNKGNFPGRFSGRQFSNSRSEMNVSTLELGDSALYLCASSSVGVGDEQYFGPGTRLTVT.

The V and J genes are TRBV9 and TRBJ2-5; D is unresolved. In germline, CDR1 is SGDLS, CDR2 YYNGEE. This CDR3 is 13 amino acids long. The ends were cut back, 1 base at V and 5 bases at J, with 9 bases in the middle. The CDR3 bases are TGTGCCAGCAGCGTATTTATCTCGGAGACCCAGTACTTC. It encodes CASSVFISETQYF. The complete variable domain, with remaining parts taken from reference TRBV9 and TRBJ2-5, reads DSGVTQTPKHLITATGQRVTLRCSPRSGDLSVYWYQQSLDQGLQFLIQYYNGEERAKGNILERFSAQQFPDLHSELNLSSLELGDSALYFCASSVFISETQYFGPGTRLLVL.

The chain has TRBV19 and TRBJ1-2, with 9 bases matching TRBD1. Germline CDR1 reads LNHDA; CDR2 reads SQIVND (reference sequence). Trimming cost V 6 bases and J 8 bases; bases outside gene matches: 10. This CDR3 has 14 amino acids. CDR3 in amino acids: CASRSTGGGGGYTF. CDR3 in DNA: TGTGCCAGTAGATCGACAGGGGGTGGAGGCGGCTACACCTTC. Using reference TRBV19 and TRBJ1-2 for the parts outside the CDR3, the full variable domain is DGGITQSPKYLFRKEGQNVTLSCEQNLNHDAMYWYRQDPGQGLRLIYYSQIVNDFQKGDIAEGYSVSREKKESFPLTVTSAQKNPTAFYLCASRSTGGGGGYTFGSGTRLTVV.

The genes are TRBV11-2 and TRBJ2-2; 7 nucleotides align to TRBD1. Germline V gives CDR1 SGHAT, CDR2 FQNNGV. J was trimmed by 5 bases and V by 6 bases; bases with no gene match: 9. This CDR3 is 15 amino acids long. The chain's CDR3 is CASRSPPQGTGELFF. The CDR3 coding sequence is TGTGCCAGCAGATCCCCCCCACAGGGGACCGGGGAGCTGTTTTTT.

The CDR3 sequence: CASSRSGSGNEQFF. The CDR3, as DNA: TGTGCCAGCAGCCGTAGCGGGAGCGGGAATGAGCAGTTCTTC. V is TRBV7-9 and J is TRBJ2-1, with TRBD2 identical over 9 bases. Per the germline V gene, CDR1 is SEHNR and CDR2 is FQNEAQ (reference sequence). The ends lost 5 bases at V and 7 bases at J; junction bases unmatched: 6. The length of the CDR3 is 14 residues.

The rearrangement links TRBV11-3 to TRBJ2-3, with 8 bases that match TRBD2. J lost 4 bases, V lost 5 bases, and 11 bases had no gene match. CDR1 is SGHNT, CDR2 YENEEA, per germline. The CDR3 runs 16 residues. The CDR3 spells CASSPPGAGEADTQYF. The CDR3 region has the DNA TGTGCCAGCAGCCCCCCCGGAGCGGGAGAGGCAGATACGCAGTATTTT.

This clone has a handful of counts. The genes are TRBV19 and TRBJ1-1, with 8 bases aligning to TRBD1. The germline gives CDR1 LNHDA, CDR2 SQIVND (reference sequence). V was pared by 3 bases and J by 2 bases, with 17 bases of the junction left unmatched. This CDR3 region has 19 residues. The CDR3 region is CASSMVPLYRGVGNTEAFF. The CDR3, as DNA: TGTGCCAGTAGTATGGTCCCCCTTTACAGGGGGGTCGGCAACACTGAAGCTTTCTTT.

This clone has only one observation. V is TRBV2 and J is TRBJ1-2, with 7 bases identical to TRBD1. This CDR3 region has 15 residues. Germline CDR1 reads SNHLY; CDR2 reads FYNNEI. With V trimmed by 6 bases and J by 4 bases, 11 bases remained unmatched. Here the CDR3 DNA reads TGTGCCAGCAGAGTAACAGGGGCGCCGGGCTATGGCTACACCTTC. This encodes CASRVTGAPGYGYTF.

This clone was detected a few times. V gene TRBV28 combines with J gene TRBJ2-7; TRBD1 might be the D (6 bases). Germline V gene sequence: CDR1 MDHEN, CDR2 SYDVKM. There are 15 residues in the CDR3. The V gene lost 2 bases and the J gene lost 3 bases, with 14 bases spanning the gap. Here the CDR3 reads CASSLTGPSFYEQYF. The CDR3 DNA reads TGTGCCAGCAGTTTAACAGGGCCTTCTTTCTACGAGCAGTACTTC.

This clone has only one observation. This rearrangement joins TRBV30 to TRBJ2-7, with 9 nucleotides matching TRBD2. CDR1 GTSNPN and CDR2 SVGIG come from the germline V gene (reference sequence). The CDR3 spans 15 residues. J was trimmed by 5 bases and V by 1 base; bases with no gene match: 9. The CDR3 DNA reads TGTGCCTGGAGTGAACTGCCGGGACTAGCCCACGAGCAGTACTTC. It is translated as CAWSELPGLAHEQYF.

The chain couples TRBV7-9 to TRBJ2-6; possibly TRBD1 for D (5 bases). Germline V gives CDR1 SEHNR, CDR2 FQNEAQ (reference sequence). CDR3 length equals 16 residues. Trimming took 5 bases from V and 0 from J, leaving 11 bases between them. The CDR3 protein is CASSPHRSSGANVLTF. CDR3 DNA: TGTGCCAGCAGCCCACACAGGTCCTCTGGGGCCAACGTCCTGACTTTC.

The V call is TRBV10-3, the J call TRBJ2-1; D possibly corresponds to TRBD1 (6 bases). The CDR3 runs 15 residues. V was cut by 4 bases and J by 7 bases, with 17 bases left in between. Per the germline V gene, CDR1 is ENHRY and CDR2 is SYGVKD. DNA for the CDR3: TGTGCCATCAGTGGCACTACACAGGGTGTGAATGAGCAGTTCTTC. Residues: CAISGTTQGVNEQFF.

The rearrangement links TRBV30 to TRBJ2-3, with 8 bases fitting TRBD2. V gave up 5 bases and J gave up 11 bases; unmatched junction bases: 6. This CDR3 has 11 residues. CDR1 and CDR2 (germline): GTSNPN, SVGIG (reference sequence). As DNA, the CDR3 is TGTGCCTGGGCTTTCACTAGCGGGCAGTATTTT. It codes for CAWAFTSGQYF.

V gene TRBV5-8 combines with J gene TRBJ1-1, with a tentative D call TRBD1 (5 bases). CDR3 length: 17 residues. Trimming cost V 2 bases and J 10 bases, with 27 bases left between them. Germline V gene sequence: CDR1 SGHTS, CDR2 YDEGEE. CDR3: CASSFAGSRRDQGIAFF. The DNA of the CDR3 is TGTGCCAGCAGCTTTGCGGGGTCAAGGAGGGACCAGGGTATAGCTTTCTTT.

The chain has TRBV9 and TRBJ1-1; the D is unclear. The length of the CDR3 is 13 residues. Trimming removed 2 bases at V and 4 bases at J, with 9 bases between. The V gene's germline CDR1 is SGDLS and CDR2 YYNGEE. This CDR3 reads CASSVHWSTEAFF. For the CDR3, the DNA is TGTGCCAGCAGCGTTCATTGGAGCACTGAAGCTTTCTTT.

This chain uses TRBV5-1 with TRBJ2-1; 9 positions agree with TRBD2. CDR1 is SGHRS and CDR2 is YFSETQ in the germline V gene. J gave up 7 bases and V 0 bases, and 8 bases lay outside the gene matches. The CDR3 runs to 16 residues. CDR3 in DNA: TGCGCCAGCAGCTTGGCGGGACTAGCTTCCCAGAATGAGCAGTTCTTC. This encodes CASSLAGLASQNEQFF.

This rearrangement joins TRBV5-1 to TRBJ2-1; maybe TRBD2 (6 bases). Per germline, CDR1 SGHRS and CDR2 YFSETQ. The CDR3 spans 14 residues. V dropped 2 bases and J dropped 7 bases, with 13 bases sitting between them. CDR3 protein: CASSFQTSSNEQFF. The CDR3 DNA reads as TGCGCCAGCAGCTTCCAGACTAGTAGTAATGAGCAGTTCTTC.

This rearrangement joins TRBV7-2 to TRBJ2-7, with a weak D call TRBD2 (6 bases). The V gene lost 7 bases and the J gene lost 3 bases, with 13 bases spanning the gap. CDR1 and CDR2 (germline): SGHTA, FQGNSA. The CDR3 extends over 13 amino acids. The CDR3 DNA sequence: TGTGCCAGCATCTCCAGGAGGGGCTACGAGCAGTACTTC. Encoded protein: CASISRRGYEQYF.

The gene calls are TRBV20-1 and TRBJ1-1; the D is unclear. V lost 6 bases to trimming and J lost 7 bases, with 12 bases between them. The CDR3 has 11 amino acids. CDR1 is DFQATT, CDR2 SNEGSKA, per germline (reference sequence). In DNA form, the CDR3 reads TGCAGTGCCGTAGAAGCGAGTGAAGCTTTCTTT. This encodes CSAVEASEAFF.

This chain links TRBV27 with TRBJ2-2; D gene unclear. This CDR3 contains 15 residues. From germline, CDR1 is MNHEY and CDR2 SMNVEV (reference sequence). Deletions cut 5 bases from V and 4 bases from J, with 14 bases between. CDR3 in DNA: TGTGCCAGCAGTCGACTCCACCGAGGCACCGGGGAGCTGTTTTTT. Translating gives CASSRLHRGTGELFF.

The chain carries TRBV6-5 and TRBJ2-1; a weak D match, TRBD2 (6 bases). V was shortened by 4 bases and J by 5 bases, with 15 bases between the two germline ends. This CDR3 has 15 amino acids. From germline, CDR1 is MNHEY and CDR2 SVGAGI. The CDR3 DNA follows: TGTGCCAGCAGTTTGCGGGGCACGGGGAACAATGAGCAGTTCTTC. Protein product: CASSLRGTGNNEQFF.

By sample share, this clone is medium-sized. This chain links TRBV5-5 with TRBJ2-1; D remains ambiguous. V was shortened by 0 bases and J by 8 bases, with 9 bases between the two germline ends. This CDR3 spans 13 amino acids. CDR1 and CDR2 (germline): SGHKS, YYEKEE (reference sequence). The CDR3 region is CASSLGSLDEQFF. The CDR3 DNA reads TGTGCCAGCAGCTTGGGCAGTTTGGATGAGCAGTTCTTC.

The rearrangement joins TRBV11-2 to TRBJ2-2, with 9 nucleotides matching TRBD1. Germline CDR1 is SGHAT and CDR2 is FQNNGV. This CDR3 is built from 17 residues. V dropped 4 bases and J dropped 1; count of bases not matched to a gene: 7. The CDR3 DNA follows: TGTGCCAGCAGCTCAGGACCGACAGGGGGGAACACCGGGGAGCTGTTTTTT. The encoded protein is CASSSGPTGGNTGELFF.